Listed below are T cell receptor beta chains from one sample, sequenced in a study of T-cell reconstitution after alpha-beta-depleted transplantation in children. TCRdb itself ran the PCR reads through MiXCR, one entry per CDR3 protein. The sample comprises over 550,000 distinct CDR3 sequences, roughly a tenth of which are singletons, and around 4% rests with the top ten. Sequenced material: PBMCs from the stem cell graft donor, taken from the stem cell graft. All receptors come from a human donor who donated a stem cell graft to a child with acute myeloid leukemia. Each CDR3 is given with its conserved first and last residue. A D gene is named only where the DNA matches it firmly. Not every row has a clone size; where given, it reads once, few, many or a size class.

v_gene: TRBV29-1; j_gene: TRBJ2-6; abundance: many; d_gene: TRBD1; CDR3aa: CSVGTGSGANVLTF; CDR3nt: TGCAGCGTTGGGACAGGCTCTGGGGCCAACGTCCTGACTTTC
v_gene: TRBV20-1; j_gene: TRBJ1-3; abundance: few; d_gene: NA; CDR3aa: CSARDWAETGNTIYF; CDR3nt: TGCAGTGCTAGAGATTGGGCGGAGACTGGAAACACCATATATTTT
v_gene: TRBV10-3; j_gene: TRBJ1-2; abundance: few; d_gene: NA; CDR3aa: CAISESGGGSGYTF; CDR3nt: TGTGCCATCAGTGAGTCGGGAGGCGGGAGCGGCTACACCTTC
v_gene: TRBV4-3; j_gene: TRBJ1-4; abundance: few; d_gene: NA; CDR3aa: CASSQDWGTNEKLFF; CDR3nt: TGCGCCAGCAGCCAAGATTGGGGGACTAATGAAAAACTGTTTTTT
v_gene: TRBV19; j_gene: TRBJ2-5; abundance: few; d_gene: TRBD1; CDR3aa: CASNHGGQIRLETQYF; CDR3nt: TGTGCCAGTAACCATGGGGGACAGATCCGTTTGGAGACCCAGTACTTC
v_gene: TRBV14; j_gene: TRBJ2-3; abundance: few; d_gene: NA; CDR3aa: CASSRLQGKGTDTQYF; CDR3nt: TGTGCCAGCAGCAGACTTCAGGGGAAAGGGACAGATACGCAGTATTTT
v_gene: TRBV28; j_gene: TRBJ2-1; abundance: few; d_gene: TRBD1; CDR3aa: CASSFLRQGAYNEQFF; CDR3nt: TGTGCCAGCAGTTTCCTCCGACAGGGAGCTTACAATGAGCAGTTCTTC
v_gene: TRBV12-3/TRBV12-4; j_gene: TRBJ1-3; abundance: many; d_gene: NA; CDR3aa: CASSPGVAGAGNTIYF; CDR3nt: TGTGCCAGCAGTCCGGGGGTTGCAGGGGCTGGAAACACCATATATTTT
v_gene: TRBV20-1; j_gene: TRBJ2-3; abundance: many; d_gene: NA; CDR3aa: CSARIWASSTDTQYF; CDR3nt: TGCAGTGCTAGAATATGGGCGTCTAGCACAGATACGCAGTATTTT
v_gene: TRBV6-2/TRBV6-3; j_gene: TRBJ2-2; abundance: NA; d_gene: TRBD1; CDR3aa: CASSQTDRVRTGELFF; CDR3nt: TGTGCCAGCAGCCAAACCGACAGGGTGAGGACCGGGGAGCTGTTTTTT
v_gene: TRBV20-1; j_gene: TRBJ1-2; abundance: many; d_gene: TRBD1; CDR3aa: CSAGTGVSYGYTF; CDR3nt: TGCAGTGCAGGGACAGGGGTTAGCTATGGCTACACCTTC
v_gene: TRBV5-1; j_gene: TRBJ1-3; abundance: many; d_gene: NA; CDR3aa: CASSLGASSSSGNTIYF; CDR3nt: TGCGCCAGCAGCCTTGGGGCATCCTCGAGCTCTGGAAACACCATATATTTT
v_gene: TRBV20-1; j_gene: TRBJ2-1; abundance: NA; d_gene: NA; CDR3aa: CSAHPRNDYNEQFF; CDR3nt: TGCAGTGCGCACCCGCGGAACGATTACAATGAGCAGTTCTTC
v_gene: TRBV30; j_gene: TRBJ2-7; abundance: NA; d_gene: NA; CDR3aa: CAWTRSYEQYF; CDR3nt: TGTGCCTGGACGCGATCCTACGAGCAGTACTTC
v_gene: TRBV7-2; j_gene: TRBJ2-5; abundance: NA; d_gene: NA; CDR3aa: CASSFVTGKETQYF; CDR3nt: TGTGCCAGCAGCTTCGTTACAGGGAAAGAGACCCAGTACTTC
v_gene: TRBV12-3/TRBV12-4; j_gene: TRBJ2-7; abundance: many; d_gene: NA; CDR3aa: CASSLFGSRLTYEQYF; CDR3nt: TGTGCCAGCAGTTTGTTTGGGTCGCGCTTAACCTACGAGCAGTACTTC
v_gene: TRBV20-1; j_gene: TRBJ2-1; abundance: few; d_gene: NA; CDR3aa: CSVLASSYNEQFF; CDR3nt: TGCAGTGTCCTAGCTAGTTCCTACAATGAGCAGTTCTTC
v_gene: TRBV20-1; j_gene: TRBJ2-7; abundance: NA; d_gene: TRBD2; CDR3aa: CSARTGLAEAEQYF; CDR3nt: TGCAGTGCTCGAACGGGACTAGCGGAGGCCGAGCAGTACTTC
v_gene: TRBV10-2; j_gene: TRBJ2-7; abundance: many; d_gene: TRBD1; CDR3aa: CASHDRVYEQYF; CDR3nt: TGCGCCAGCCACGACAGGGTCTACGAGCAGTACTTC
v_gene: TRBV9; j_gene: TRBJ2-7; abundance: many; d_gene: NA; CDR3aa: CASSVALGSRYEQYF; CDR3nt: TGTGCCAGCAGCGTAGCTCTAGGCTCCCGGTACGAGCAGTACTTC
v_gene: TRBV20-1; j_gene: TRBJ1-1; abundance: NA; d_gene: NA; CDR3aa: CSAPQAGGYTEAFF; CDR3nt: TGCAGTGCCCCCCAAGCCGGGGGATACACTGAAGCTTTCTTT
v_gene: TRBV12-3/TRBV12-4; j_gene: TRBJ1-2; abundance: few; d_gene: TRBD1; CDR3aa: CASSGQAEGYTF; CDR3nt: TGTGCCAGCAGTGGACAGGCGGAAGGCTACACCTTC
v_gene: TRBV3-1; j_gene: TRBJ2-7; abundance: NA; d_gene: NA; CDR3aa: CASSRVPFYEQYF; CDR3nt: TGTGCCAGCAGCCGAGTCCCCTTCTACGAGCAGTACTTC
v_gene: TRBV3-1; j_gene: TRBJ2-1; abundance: many; d_gene: NA; CDR3aa: CASSQGSSGYNEQFF; CDR3nt: TGTGCCAGCAGCCAAGGGAGTAGCGGATACAATGAGCAGTTCTTC
v_gene: TRBV4-2; j_gene: TRBJ2-3; abundance: many; d_gene: TRBD2; CDR3aa: CASSQESGRGDTQYF; CDR3nt: TGTGCCAGCAGCCAAGAAAGCGGGAGGGGAGATACGCAGTATTTT
v_gene: TRBV28; j_gene: TRBJ1-1; abundance: many; d_gene: NA; CDR3aa: CASSLYAGNTEAFF; CDR3nt: TGTGCCAGCAGTTTATACGCCGGGAACACTGAAGCTTTCTTT